These 10 T cell receptor beta chains originate from one sample sequenced in a study of T cell responses to AZD1222 COVID-19 vaccine (dated by TCRdb to the early 2020s). Sample time point, as interpreted from the label and publication: about 28 days (+/-7) after the second vaccine dose. Library construction relied on the immunoSEQ multiplex PCR assay. TCRdb mirrors the immuneACCESS table, restricted to in-frame sequences. Some clones are absent from its copies; in checked studies, under half trace to an unresolved V gene, and the reason for the others is unknown. Recorded for this sample are about 78,000 clones; 90% of them occurred a single time. Over 3% of the sample rests with the top ten. Material: peripheral blood, obtained 28 days after the second AZD1222 dose. These receptors originate from an adult who received the AZD1222 COVID-19 vaccine.

This rearrangement joins TRBV18 to TRBJ1-1, with D unclear. The CDR3 loop spans 13 amino acids. Per the germline V gene, CDR1 is KGHSH and CDR2 is LQKENI. V was clipped by 4 bases and J by 0 bases, with 6 bases between them. CDR3 sequence reads: CASSQPLNTEAFF. In DNA, the CDR3 is TGTGCCAGCTCACAGCCGTTGAACACTGAAGCTTTCTTT.

The chain joins TRBV7-9 to TRBJ1-4; the D gene is possibly TRBD1 (5 bases). V was cut by 1 base and J by 6 bases, with 9 bases left in between. Germline CDR1 is SEHNR and CDR2 is FQNEAQ (reference sequence). This CDR3 is 14 amino acids long. CDR3 DNA: TGTGCCAGCAGCTTAGTCGGGGGGGATGAAAAACTGTTTTTT. Translating it yields CASSLVGGDEKLFF.

The chain combines TRBV6-5 with TRBJ2-1, with no clear D. The CDR3 has 13 residues. V was pared by 4 bases and J by 10 bases, with 14 bases between. In germline, CDR1 is MNHEY, CDR2 SVGAGI. The CDR3: CASSFHHQREQFF. CDR3 in DNA: TGTGCCAGCAGTTTCCACCATCAAAGGGAGCAGTTCTTC.

This clone was observed once. This chain links TRBV6-1 with TRBJ1-2; D might be TRBD1 (5 bases). The CDR3 runs to 14 residues. V lost 2 bases and J lost 8, with 15 bases in between. In germline, CDR1 is MNHNS, CDR2 SASEGT. CDR3 bases: TGTGCCAGCAGTGAATGGGGCGTTCGTGTAGGCTACACCTTC. As protein: CASSEWGVRVGYTF.

In nucleotides, the CDR3 is TGTGCCAGCAGTTACAGGGGCGCCTCCTACGAGCAGTACTTC. This translates into CASSYRGASYEQYF. The chain couples TRBV6-5 to TRBJ2-7; D may be TRBD1 (5 bases). The V gene's germline CDR1 is MNHEY and CDR2 SVGAGI. The CDR3 contains 14 residues. V was pared by 2 bases and J by 0 bases, with 8 bases between.

The chain is built from TRBV19 and TRBJ2-2; perhaps TRBD2 as D (6 bases). Germline V gives CDR1 LNHDA, CDR2 SQIVND (reference sequence). CDR3 length equals 15 residues. V lost 4 bases, J lost 1 base, and 10 bases lay in between. The CDR3 nucleotides read TGTGCCAGTAGTAACTACGGGGGGAACACCGGGGAGCTGTTTTTT. Protein product: CASSNYGGNTGELFF.

The gene calls are TRBV7-8 and TRBJ2-1; TRBD1 agrees at 12 bases. The CDR3 length is 12 residues. Looked up from germline, CDR1 is SGHVS and CDR2 is FQNEAQ. Trimming cost V 4 bases and J 13 bases; bases outside gene matches: 2. This CDR3 reads CASSWDRGQQFF. The CDR3 nucleotides are TGTGCCAGCAGCTGGGACAGGGGGCAACAGTTCTTC.

This chain uses TRBV3-1 (or the pseudogene TRBV3-2) with TRBJ1-1; the D gene is possibly TRBD1 (5 bases). Germline V gene sequence: CDR1 LGHDT, CDR2 YNNKEL (reference sequence). CDR3 size: 15 residues. Trimming stripped 0 bases from V and 0 bases from J, with 8 bases between. The CDR3 loop is CASSQDRVMNTEAFF. CDR3 nucleotide sequence: TGTGCCAGCAGCCAAGACAGGGTCATGAACACTGAAGCTTTCTTT.

This clone was seen a single time. The rearrangement uses TRBV5-1 and TRBJ2-7, with 9 bases identical to TRBD1. The germline V gene has CDR1 SGHRS and CDR2 YFSETQ. The CDR3 extends over 15 amino acids. V shed 4 bases, J shed 3 bases, and the junction held 8 bases outside the gene matches. The CDR3 spells CASSPAGTGHYEQYF. The CDR3 DNA sequence: TGCGCCAGCAGCCCGGCTGGGACAGGGCACTACGAGCAGTACTTC.

The chain employs TRBV5-1 and TRBJ1-6, with D maybe TRBD1 (6 bases). Germline CDR1 reads SGHRS; CDR2 reads YFSETQ. The CDR3 covers 16 residues. Trimming removed 0 bases from V and 5 bases from J, with 12 bases in between. CDR3 protein: CASSLAGTNNNSPLHF. The CDR3 DNA reads as TGCGCCAGCAGCTTGGCAGGGACAAACAATAATTCACCCCTCCACTTT.